This T cell receptor beta chain was captured by sequencing in a study of T cells in Graves' hyperthyroidism and ophthalmopathy. Germline lookup yields CDR1 LNHDA and CDR2 SQIVND (reference sequence). The V end was cut by 3 bases, the J end by 0 bases, with 12 bases between. The CDR3 is 16 residues long. RNA transcripts provided the source from which TCR beta CDR3 regions were amplified. First-round RT-PCR of the TCR CDR3 relied on the HTBI primer set. One entry per CDR3 protein results from TCRdb running MiXCR on the multiplex PCR reads. Of 400,000 or so distinct CDR3 sequences detected, roughly 15% appear once; the ten largest clones hold under 25%. Patients having uncontrolled infection, another autoimmune disease, pregnancy or lactation were not included. Fresh peripheral blood, 7.5 to 10 ml of it, supplied the PBMCs.

The sequenced material came from blood. V is TRBV19 and J is TRBJ2-1; no clear D. The TCR comes from a woman in her sixties or seventies with Graves' ophthalmopathy. As DNA, the CDR3 is TGTGCCAGTAGTATGGTCTACCAGAGCTCCTACAATGAGCAGTTCTTC. This codes for CASSMVYQSSYNEQFF.